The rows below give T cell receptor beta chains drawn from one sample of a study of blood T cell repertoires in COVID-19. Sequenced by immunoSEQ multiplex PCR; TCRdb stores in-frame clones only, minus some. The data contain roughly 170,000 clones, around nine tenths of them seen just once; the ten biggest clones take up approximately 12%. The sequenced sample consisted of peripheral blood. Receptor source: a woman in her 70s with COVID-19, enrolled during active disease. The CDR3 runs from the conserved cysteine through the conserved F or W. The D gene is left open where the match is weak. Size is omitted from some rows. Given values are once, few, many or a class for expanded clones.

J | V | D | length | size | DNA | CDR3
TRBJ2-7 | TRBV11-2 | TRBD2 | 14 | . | TGTGCCAGCAGCTTAGTCCCTAGCGGGGGCGAGCAGTACTTC | CASSLVPSGGEQYF
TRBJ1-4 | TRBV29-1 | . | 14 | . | TGCAGCGTTGAATTTTCACTAGAGAATGAAAAACTGTTTTTT | CSVEFSLENEKLFF
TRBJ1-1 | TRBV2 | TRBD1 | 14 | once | TGTGCCAGCACGGGACAGACGACGAACACTGAAGCTTTCTTT | CASTGQTTNTEAFF
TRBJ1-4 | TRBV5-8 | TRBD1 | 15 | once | TGTGCCAGCAGCTGGGGGACAGGGGATAGCGAAAAACTGTTTTTT | CASSWGTGDSEKLFF
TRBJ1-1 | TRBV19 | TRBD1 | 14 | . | TGTGCCAGTAGTATATTAGGGACAGACACTGAAGCTTTCTTT | CASSILGTDTEAFF
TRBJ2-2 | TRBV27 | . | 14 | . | TGTGCCACTGGCGGGGTAACCGGTCCCGGGGAGCTGTTTTTT | CATGGVTGPGELFF
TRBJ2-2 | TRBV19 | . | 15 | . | TGTGCCACCAGGTGGAGGGACCCGGCCACCGGGGAGCTGTTTTTT | CATRWRDPATGELFF
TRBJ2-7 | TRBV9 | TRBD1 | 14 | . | TGTGCCAGCAGCGTAGGAGGGACAGGGGTCGAGCAGTACTTC | CASSVGGTGVEQYF
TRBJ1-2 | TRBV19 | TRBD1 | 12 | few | TGTGCCTCCGGGACAGGGATCTATGGCTACACCTTC | CASGTGIYGYTF
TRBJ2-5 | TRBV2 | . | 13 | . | TGTGCCAGCAACCAACTAGTTCAAGAGACCCAGTACTTC | CASNQLVQETQYF
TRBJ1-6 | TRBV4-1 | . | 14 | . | TGCGCCAGCAGCCAACCAGGGGAGAATTCACCCCTCCACTTT | CASSQPGENSPLHF
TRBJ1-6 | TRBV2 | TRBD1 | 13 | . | TGTGCCAGGACCGGGGACAGGGAGACACCCCTCCACTTT | CARTGDRETPLHF
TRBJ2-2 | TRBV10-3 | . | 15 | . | TGTGCCATCAGTGAGTCAATACTAGCTGCCGGGGAGCTGTTTTTT | CAISESILAAGELFF
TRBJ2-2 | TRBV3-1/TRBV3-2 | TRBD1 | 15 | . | TGTGCCAGCAGCCGACAGGGGGCGGACACCGGGGAGCTGTTTTTT | CASSRQGADTGELFF
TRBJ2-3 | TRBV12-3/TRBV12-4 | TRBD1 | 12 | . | TGTGCCAGCAGGGGGGCCGGGACAGCGGAGTATTTT | CASRGAGTAEYF
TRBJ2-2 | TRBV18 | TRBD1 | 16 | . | TGTGCCAGCTCACTAATGGACAGGATGAACACCGGGGAGCTGTTTTTT | CASSLMDRMNTGELFF
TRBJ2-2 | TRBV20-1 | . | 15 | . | TGCAGTGCTCGTGCGGGTAGCAATGTCGCCGGGGAGCTGTTTTTT | CSARAGSNVAGELFF
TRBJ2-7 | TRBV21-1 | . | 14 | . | TGTGCCAGCATGGGAGGGACAGGGGAAAACGAGCAGTACTTC | CASMGGTGENEQYF
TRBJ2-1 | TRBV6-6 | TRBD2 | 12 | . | TGTGCCAGCAGTGTAGCGGGAGTTGAGCAGTTCTTC | CASSVAGVEQFF
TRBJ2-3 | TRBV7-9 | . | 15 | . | TGTGCCAGCAGCGCCCGACTAGGAATCGAAGATACGCAGTATTTT | CASSARLGIEDTQYF
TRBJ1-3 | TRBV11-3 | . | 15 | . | TGTGCCAGCAGCTCGGGGGTAGCGGCTGGAAACACCATATATTTT | CASSSGVAAGNTIYF
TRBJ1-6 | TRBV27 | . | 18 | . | TGTGCCAGCAGTTTATTCTCAAACCCGAGCTCCTATAATTCACCCCTCCACTTT | CASSLFSNPSSYNSPLHF
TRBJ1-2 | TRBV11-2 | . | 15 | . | TGTGCCAGCAGCTTAGACCCGGGGAGGGATTATGGCTACACCTTC | CASSLDPGRDYGYTF
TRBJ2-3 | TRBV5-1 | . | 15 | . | TGCGCCAGCAGCTTGTCCGGGACTAGCACAGATACGCAGTATTTT | CASSLSGTSTDTQYF
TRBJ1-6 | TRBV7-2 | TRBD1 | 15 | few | TGTGCCAGCAGCTTAGCGGGACAGGGGGGTTCACCCCTCCACTTT | CASSLAGQGGSPLHF
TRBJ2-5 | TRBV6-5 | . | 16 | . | TGTGCCAGCAGTTACCTTGGCAGGGGTGTCCAAGAGACCCAGTACTTC | CASSYLGRGVQETQYF